Presented here are 5 T cell receptor beta chains from one specimen sequenced in a study of cytomegalovirus exposure and HLA in healthy donors. A multiplex PCR was run with 60 Vbeta primers and 13 Jbeta primers. Method: immunoSEQ multiplex PCR; TCRdb's copy keeps in-frame clones and lacks some. The sample contains approximately 89,000 clones, around 85% of which appear only once. The sequencing input was PBMCs. The receptors stem from a man aged 40-49 years in good health and CMV-seropositive.

The chain is built from TRBV27 and TRBJ2-2; 15 bases match TRBD2. From germline, CDR1 is MNHEY and CDR2 SMNVEV (reference sequence). The CDR3 extends over 19 amino acids. V was pared by 2 bases and J by 4 bases, with 8 bases of the junction left unmatched. The CDR3 here is CASSLRGLAGGQVTGELFF. The CDR3 DNA is TGTGCCAGCAGTTTAAGGGGACTAGCGGGGGGCCAGGTCACCGGGGAGCTGTTTTTT.

The chain recombines TRBV5-1 with TRBJ1-6; 9 bases are shared with TRBD1. V lost 5 bases, J lost 9 bases, and 6 bases stayed unmatched. The CDR3 runs 14 residues. The germline V gene encodes CDR1 SGHRS and CDR2 YFSETQ. CDR3 bases: TGCGCCAGCAGTCTTGGGACAGGGAGTTCACCCCTCCACTTT. Its protein product is CASSLGTGSSPLHF.

On this clone itself: Other DNA sequences in this sample translate to the same CDR3. V usage is TRBV5-4 and J usage is TRBJ2-2; 10 nucleotides line up with TRBD2. Trimming took 5 bases from V and 2 from J; bases not matched to a gene: 3. Germline assignment: CDR1 SGHNT and CDR2 YYREEE (reference sequence). The length of the CDR3 is 15 residues. CDR3 loop: CASSLAGANTGELFF. The DNA for the CDR3 is TGTGCCAGCAGTCTAGCGGGGGCCAACACCGGGGAGCTGTTTTTT.

The chain combines TRBV6-1 with TRBJ1-1; tentatively, D is TRBD1 (5 bases). From germline, CDR1 is MNHNS and CDR2 SASEGT. Trimming stripped 2 bases from V and 1 base from J, with 8 bases between. The CDR3 consists of 14 residues. The CDR3 spells CASSEQDTNTEAFF. CDR3 DNA sequence: TGTGCCAGCAGTGAACAGGACACGAACACTGAAGCTTTCTTT.

The CDR3 protein is CASSITLGTNTEAFF. CDR3 bases: TGTGCCAGTAGTATAACCCTCGGGACAAATACCGAAGCTTTCTTT. The V call is TRBV19, the J call TRBJ1-1; maybe TRBD1 (6 bases). V lost 2 bases and J 8 bases, leaving 18 bases between the germline ends. This CDR3 is 15 amino acids long. Germline CDR1 and CDR2: LNHDA and SQIVND (reference sequence).